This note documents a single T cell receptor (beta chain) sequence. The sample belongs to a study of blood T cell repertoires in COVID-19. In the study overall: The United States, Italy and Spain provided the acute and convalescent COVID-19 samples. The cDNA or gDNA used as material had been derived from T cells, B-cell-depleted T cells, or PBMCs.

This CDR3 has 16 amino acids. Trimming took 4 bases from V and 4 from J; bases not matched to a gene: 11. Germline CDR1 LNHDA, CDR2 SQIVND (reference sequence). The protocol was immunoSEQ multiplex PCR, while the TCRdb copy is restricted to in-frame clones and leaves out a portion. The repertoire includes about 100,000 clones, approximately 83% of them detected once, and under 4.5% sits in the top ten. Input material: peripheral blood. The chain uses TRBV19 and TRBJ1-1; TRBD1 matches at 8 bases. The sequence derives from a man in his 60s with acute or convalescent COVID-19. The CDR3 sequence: CASSSQVQGAGTEAFF. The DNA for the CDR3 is TGTGCCAGTAGTAGCCAAGTGCAGGGGGCGGGCACTGAAGCTTTCTTT.